This T cell receptor beta chain was identified during a study of cytomegalovirus exposure and HLA in healthy donors. The germline V gene has CDR1 SGHTA and CDR2 FQGNSA. The CDR3 runs 16 residues. Trimming shortened V by 2 bases and J by 0 bases, and 10 bases separated the two germline ends. PCR amplification relied on 60 Vbeta primers (plus 13 Jbeta primers). Libraries were prepared by immunoSEQ multiplex PCR; TCRdb keeps only in-frame clonotypes and omits some of them. This sample carries about 67,000 clones, more than 80% of them seen once, and the ten largest clones take 12%. Findings and limits, study-wide: The classifier, whose performance was assessed in both the original and validation cohorts, reportedly diagnosed cytomegalovirus status with high specificity and sensitivity. V- and J-gene trimming of TCR beta was linked (in a later analysis) to a missense DCLRE1C variant.

A note on this clone: Its antigen is not known.

This chain links TRBV7-2 with TRBJ2-2; possibly TRBD2 for D (5 bases). The clonotype comes from a young woman in good health and CMV-seropositive. Material: PBMCs. The DNA for the CDR3 is TGTGCCAGCAGCTTAAGAGGGAGCCCGAACACCGGGGAGCTGTTTTTT. It encodes CASSLRGSPNTGELFF.